This TCR beta chain emerged from a study of blood T cells in healthy people across ages. Broader study findings: The fall in TCR beta diversity per million T cells was roughly linear with age. Because donor CMV status was unknown, expanded clonotype changes were possibly confounded.

CDR3 length equals 19 residues. V lost 5 bases, J lost 12 bases, and 27 bases stayed unmatched. Germline assignment: CDR1 SGHDN and CDR2 FVKESK. A remark on this clonotype: Antigen: not known.

For the second PCR, which ran for about 7 to 11 cycles, a sample-barcoded 5' primer and a J-beta primer mix were used. Via MiXCR, TCRdb re-called the 5' RACE reads, giving one row per CDR3 protein. The data show 1.5 million to 1.8 million distinct CDR3 sequences, 42% seen once. The specimen was blood. The chain recombines TRBV14 with TRBJ2-1; 8 bases align to TRBD2. This TCR came from a woman aged 18-29 years in good health. As DNA, the CDR3 is TGTGCCAGCAGCTTAGGCCCCCTTTGGGCGGGGGGACAACGTGGATGGCAGTTCTTC. Protein product: CASSLGPLWAGGQRGWQFF.